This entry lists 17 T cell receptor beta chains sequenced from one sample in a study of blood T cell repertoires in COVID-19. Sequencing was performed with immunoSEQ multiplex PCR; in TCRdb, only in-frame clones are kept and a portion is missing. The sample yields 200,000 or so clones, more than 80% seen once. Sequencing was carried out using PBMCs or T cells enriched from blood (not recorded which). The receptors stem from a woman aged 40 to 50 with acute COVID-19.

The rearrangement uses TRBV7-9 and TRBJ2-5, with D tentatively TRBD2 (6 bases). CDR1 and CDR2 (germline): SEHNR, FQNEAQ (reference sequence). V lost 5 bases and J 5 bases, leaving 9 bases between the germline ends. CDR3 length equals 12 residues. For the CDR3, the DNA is TGTGCCAGCAGCGATCTAGCGGAGACCCAGTACTTC. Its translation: CASSDLAETQYF.

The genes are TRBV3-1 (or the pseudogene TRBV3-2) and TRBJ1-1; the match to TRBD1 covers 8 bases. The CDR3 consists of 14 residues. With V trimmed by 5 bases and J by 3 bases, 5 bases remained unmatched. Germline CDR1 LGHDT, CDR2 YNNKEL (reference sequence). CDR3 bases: TGTGCCAGCAGCGGACAGGGTTGTGACACTGAAGCTTTCTTT. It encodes CASSGQGCDTEAFF.

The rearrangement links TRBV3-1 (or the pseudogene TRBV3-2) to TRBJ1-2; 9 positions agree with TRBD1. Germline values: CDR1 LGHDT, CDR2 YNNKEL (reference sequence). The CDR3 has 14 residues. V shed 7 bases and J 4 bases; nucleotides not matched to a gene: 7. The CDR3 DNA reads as TGTGCCAGCAACAACAGGGGGCGCGGCTATGGCTACACCTTC. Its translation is CASNNRGRGYGYTF.

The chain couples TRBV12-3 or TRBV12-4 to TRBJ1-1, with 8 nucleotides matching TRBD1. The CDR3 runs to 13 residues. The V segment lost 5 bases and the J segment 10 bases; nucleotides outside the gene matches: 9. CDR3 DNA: TGTGCCAGCAGTCGAACATCAACAGGGGGAGCTTTCTTT. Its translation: CASSRTSTGGAFF.

The CDR3 DNA reads TGTGCCACCAGCAGAGATAAAGTTTCGGGGGGCTACACCTTC. It codes for CATSRDKVSGGYTF. The chain couples TRBV15 to TRBJ1-2; D is unclear. V gave up 0 bases and J gave up 8 bases, with 13 bases separating them. The CDR3 loop spans 14 amino acids. Germline values: CDR1 LNHNV, CDR2 YYDKDF (reference sequence).

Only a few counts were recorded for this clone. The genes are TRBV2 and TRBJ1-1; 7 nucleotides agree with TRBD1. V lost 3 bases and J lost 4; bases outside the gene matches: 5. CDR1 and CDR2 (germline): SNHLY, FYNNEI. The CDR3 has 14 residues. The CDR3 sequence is CASSDLYRGTEAFF. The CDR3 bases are TGTGCCAGCAGTGACCTCTACAGGGGCACTGAAGCTTTCTTT.

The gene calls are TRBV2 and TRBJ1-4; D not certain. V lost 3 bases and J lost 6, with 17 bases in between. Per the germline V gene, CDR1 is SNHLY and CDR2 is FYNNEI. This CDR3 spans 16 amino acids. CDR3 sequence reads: CASSDGLLPAHEKLFF. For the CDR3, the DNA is TGTGCCAGCAGTGATGGCCTCTTACCTGCCCATGAAAAACTGTTTTTT.

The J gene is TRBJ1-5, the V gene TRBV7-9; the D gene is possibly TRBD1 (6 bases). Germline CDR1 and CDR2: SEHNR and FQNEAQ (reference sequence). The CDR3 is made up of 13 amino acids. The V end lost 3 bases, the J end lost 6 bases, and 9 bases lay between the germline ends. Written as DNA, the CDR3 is TGTGCCAGCAGCTTGGGGGCTAGTCAGCCCCAGCATTTT. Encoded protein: CASSLGASQPQHF.

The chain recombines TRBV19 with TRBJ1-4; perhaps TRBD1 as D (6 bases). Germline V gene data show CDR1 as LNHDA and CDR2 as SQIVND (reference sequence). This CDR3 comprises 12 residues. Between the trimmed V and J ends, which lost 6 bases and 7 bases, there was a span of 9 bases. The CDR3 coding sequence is TGTGCCAGTAGGGACAGCACTGAAAAACTGTTTTTT. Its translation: CASRDSTEKLFF. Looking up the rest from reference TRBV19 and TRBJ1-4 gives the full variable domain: DGGITQSPKYLFRKEGQNVTLSCEQNLNHDAMYWYRQDPGQGLRLIYYSQIVNDFQKGDIAEGYSVSREKKESFPLTVTSAQKNPTAFYLCASRDSTEKLFFGSGTQLSVL.

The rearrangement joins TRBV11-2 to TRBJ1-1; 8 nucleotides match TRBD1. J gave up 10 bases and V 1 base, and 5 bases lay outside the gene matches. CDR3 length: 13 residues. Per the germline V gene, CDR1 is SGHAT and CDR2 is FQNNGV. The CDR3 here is CASSLAGQAGAFF. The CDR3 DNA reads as TGTGCCAGCAGCTTAGCGGGACAGGCGGGAGCTTTCTTT.

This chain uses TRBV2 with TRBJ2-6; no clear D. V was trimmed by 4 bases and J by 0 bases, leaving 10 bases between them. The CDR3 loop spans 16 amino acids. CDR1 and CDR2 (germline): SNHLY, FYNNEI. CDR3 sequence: CASSARSHSGANVLTF. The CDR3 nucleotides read TGTGCCAGCAGTGCCAGGTCCCACTCTGGGGCCAACGTCCTGACTTTC. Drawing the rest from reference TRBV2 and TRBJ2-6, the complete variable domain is EPEVTQTPSHQVTQMGQEVILRCVPISNHLYFYWYRQILGQKVEFLVSFYNNEISEKSEIFDDQFSVERPDGSNFTLKIRSTKLEDSAMYFCASSARSHSGANVLTFGAGSRLTVL.

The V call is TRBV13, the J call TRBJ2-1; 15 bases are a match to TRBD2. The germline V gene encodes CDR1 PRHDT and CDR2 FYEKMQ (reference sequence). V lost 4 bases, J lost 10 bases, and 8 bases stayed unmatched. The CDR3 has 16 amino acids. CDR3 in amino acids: CASSSWTSGGDGEQFF. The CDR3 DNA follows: TGTGCCAGCAGCTCCTGGACTAGCGGGGGGGATGGGGAGCAGTTCTTC.

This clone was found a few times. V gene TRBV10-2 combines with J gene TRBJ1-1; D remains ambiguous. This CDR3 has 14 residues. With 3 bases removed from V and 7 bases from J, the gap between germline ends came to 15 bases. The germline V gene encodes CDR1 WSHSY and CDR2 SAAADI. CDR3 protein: CASSESRDSLEAFF. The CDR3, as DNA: TGCGCCAGCAGTGAATCCCGAGACTCCCTTGAAGCTTTCTTT.

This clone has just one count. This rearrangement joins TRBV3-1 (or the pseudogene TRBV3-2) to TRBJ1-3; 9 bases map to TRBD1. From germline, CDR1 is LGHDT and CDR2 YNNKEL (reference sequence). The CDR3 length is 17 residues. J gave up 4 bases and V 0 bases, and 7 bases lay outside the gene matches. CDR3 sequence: CASSQEPLQGAGNTIYF. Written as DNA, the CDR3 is TGTGCCAGCAGCCAAGAACCATTACAGGGGGCGGGAAACACCATATATTTT.

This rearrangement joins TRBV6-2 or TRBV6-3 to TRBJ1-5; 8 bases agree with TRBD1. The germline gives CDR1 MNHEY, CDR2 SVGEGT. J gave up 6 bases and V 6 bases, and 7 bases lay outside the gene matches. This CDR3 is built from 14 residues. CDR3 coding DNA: TGTGCCAGCAGCTCGACAGGGGCCGGTCAGCCCCAGCATTTT. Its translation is CASSSTGAGQPQHF.

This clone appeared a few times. The CDR3 sequence is CASSVGVAGGPGELFF. The CDR3, as DNA: TGTGCCAGCAGCGTGGGAGTAGCGGGGGGTCCCGGGGAGCTGTTTTTT. V and J are TRBV7-9 and TRBJ2-2; TRBD2 matches 10 bases. The CDR3 runs to 16 residues. The germline CDR1 and CDR2 sequences are SEHNR and FQNEAQ (reference sequence). The V segment lost 5 bases and the J segment 6 bases; nucleotides outside the gene matches: 9. Using reference TRBV7-9 and TRBJ2-2 for the parts outside the CDR3, the full variable domain is DTGVSQNPRHKITKRGQNVTFRCDPISEHNRLYWYRQTLGQGPEFLTYFQNEAQLEKSRLLSDRFSAERPKGSFSTLEIQRTEQGDSAMYLCASSVGVAGGPGELFFGEGSRLTVL.

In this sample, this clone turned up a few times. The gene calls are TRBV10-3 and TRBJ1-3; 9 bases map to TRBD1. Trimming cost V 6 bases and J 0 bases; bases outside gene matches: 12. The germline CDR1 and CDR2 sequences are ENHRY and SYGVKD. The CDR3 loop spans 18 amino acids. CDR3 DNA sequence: TGTGCCATCAGAGGGACAGGGTCTACCTACGACTCTGGAAACACCATATATTTT. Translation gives CAIRGTGSTYDSGNTIYF.